This T cell receptor beta chain was identified in a study of chemoradiotherapy in HPV16-positive cancers. Study details: A couple of HPV16-positive patients' cells yielded candidate HPV-specific clones and common motifs. Findings of the study overall: Only a couple of HPV16-positive patients supplied the functional HPV-specificity definition. Candidate HPV-specific clones and E7-related TCR motifs grew in tumor during treatment.

Generated by immunoSEQ multiplex PCR, the TCRdb table keeps only in-frame clones and is missing some. This table has over 20,000 clones, roughly 87% appearing once. The germline CDR1 and CDR2 sequences are LGHNT and FRNRAP. The CDR3 totals 16 residues. V lost 3 bases to trimming and J lost 4 bases, with 18 bases between them. Samples were taken several times over chemoradiotherapy. In regard to this clone: Antigen specificity is unknown.

This clonotype originated in a human donor with HPV-associated anogenital cancer. The material was blood, obtained from a patient who underwent chemoradiotherapy. The chain has TRBV12-5 and TRBJ2-5; D perhaps matches TRBD2 (6 bases). For the CDR3, the DNA is TGTGCTAGTGGTTTCGGGGACTTTAGCTTGGCAGAGACCCAGTACTTC. Its protein is CASGFGDFSLAETQYF.